This T cell receptor beta chain was recorded in a study of blood T cells in healthy people across ages. This CDR3 contains 14 residues. V lost 6 bases and J lost 0, with 11 bases in between. Germline CDR1 is SEHNR and CDR2 is FQNEAQ (reference sequence). For the second PCR, which ran for about 6 to 11 cycles, a sample-barcoded 5' primer and a J-beta primer mix were used. Every cDNA molecule carried a tag from a template-switch adaptor bearing 12 random nucleotides. Each CDR3 protein is one row after TCRdb ran MiXCR on the 5' RACE reads. The table records some 1.4 million distinct CDR3 sequences, about 40% of them present only once.

The chain joins TRBV7-9 to TRBJ1-2; D uncertain. Sequences were obtained from blood. The source of this sequence is a woman between 18 and 29 years old in good health. The CDR3 spells CASRQTGTNYGYTF. The DNA for the CDR3 is TGTGCCAGCAGGCAGACCGGGACTAACTATGGCTACACCTTC. Based on the CDR3 plus reference TRBV7-9 and TRBJ1-2, the full variable domain is DTGVSQNPRHKITKRGQNVTFRCDPISEHNRLYWYRQTLGQGPEFLTYFQNEAQLEKSRLLSDRFSAERPKGSFSTLEIQRTEQGDSAMYLCASRQTGTNYGYTFGSGTRLTVV.